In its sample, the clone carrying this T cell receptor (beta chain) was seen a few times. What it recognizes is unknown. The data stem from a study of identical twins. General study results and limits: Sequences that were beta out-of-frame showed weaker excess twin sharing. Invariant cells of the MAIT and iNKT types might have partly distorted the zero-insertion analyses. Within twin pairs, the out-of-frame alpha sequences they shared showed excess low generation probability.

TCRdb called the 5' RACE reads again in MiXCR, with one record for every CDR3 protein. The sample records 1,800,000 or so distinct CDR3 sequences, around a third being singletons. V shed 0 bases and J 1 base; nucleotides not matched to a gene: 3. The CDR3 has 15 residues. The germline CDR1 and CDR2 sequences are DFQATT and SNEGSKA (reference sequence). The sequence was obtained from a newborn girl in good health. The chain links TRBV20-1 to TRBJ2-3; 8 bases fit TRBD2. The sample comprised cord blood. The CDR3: CSARDGSGGTDTQYF. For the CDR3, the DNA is TGCAGTGCTAGAGATGGTAGCGGGGGCACAGATACGCAGTATTTT.